Sequencing of this T cell receptor (beta chain) was carried out in a study of T cell responses to AZD1222 COVID-19 vaccine. CDR3 length equals 13 residues. The germline V gene encodes CDR1 SGHRS and CDR2 YFSETQ. Unmatched junction bases numbered 4, after V lost 4 bases and J lost 4 bases. The data were produced by immunoSEQ multiplex PCR, yet TCRdb's version contains in-frame clones alone and is incomplete. This sample has tens of thousands of clones, with about 90% found just once. Overall study findings and caveats: White British donors predominated, females outnumbered males, and clonal diversity was possibly underestimated. At 160-218 and 743-854, vaccine-associated CD4 TCRs were dominant, and they spanned spike. It was only a handful of AZD1222 recipients who were seropositive at baseline.

In regard to this clone: Its antigen is currently unknown.

This TCR derives from an adult in good health. Source: peripheral blood, taken on day 0 of AZD1222 vaccination. J is TRBJ1-2 and V is TRBV5-1, with 7 bases lining up with TRBD1. The CDR3 DNA reads TGCGCCAGCAGCATGACAGGGAGCTATGGCTACACCTTC. Translating it yields CASSMTGSYGYTF.